This entry lists 18 T cell receptor beta chains sequenced from one sample in a study of T cell responses to AZD1222 COVID-19 vaccine. The assay was immunoSEQ multiplex PCR, and TCRdb's table has in-frame clones only and misses some. The sample has approximately 150,000 clones, 91% seen once. This specimen was peripheral blood, taken 28 days after the second dose of the MenACWY control vaccine. The receptor source for this set is an adult who received the MenACWY meningococcal vaccine as a control.

The chain carries TRBV7-2 and TRBJ2-3; TRBD1 might be the D (6 bases). CDR3 length equals 14 residues. V lost 5 bases to trimming and J lost 1 base, with 10 bases between them. Germline V gene lookup returns CDR1 SGHTA and CDR2 FQGNSA. CDR3 protein: CASSPGQRTDTQYF. The CDR3 DNA is TGTGCCAGCAGCCCCGGACAGCGCACAGATACGCAGTATTTT. Using reference TRBV7-2 and TRBJ2-3 for the parts outside the CDR3, the full variable domain is GAGVSQSPSNKVTEKGKDVELRCDPISGHTALYWYRQSLGQGLEFLIYFQGNSAPDKSGLPSDRFSAERTGGSVSTLTIQRTQQEDSAVYLCASSPGQRTDTQYFGPGTRLTVL.

The chain carries TRBV6-5 and TRBJ2-4; D might be TRBD1 (5 bases). Trimming cost V 5 bases and J 5 bases, with 13 bases left between them. The germline V gene encodes CDR1 MNHEY and CDR2 SVGAGI. The CDR3 spans 14 residues. The CDR3 DNA sequence: TGTGCCAGCAGTACCGAAGGGGTTGAAAACATTCAGTACTTC. It codes for CASSTEGVENIQYF.

The CDR3 sequence is CASSRDHFTNQPQHF. In nucleotides, the CDR3 is TGTGCCAGTAGTCGAGACCACTTCACCAATCAGCCCCAGCATTTT. The genes are TRBV19 and TRBJ1-5; the D is unclear. The CDR3 is made up of 15 amino acids. V was pared by 5 bases and J by 3 bases, with 14 bases between. The germline V gene has CDR1 LNHDA and CDR2 SQIVND (reference sequence).

The rearrangement uses TRBV5-5 and TRBJ2-7; 10 bases align to TRBD1. Trimming cost V 0 bases and J 2 bases; bases outside gene matches: 2. Germline V CDR1 and CDR2: SGHKS, YYEKEE (reference sequence). There are 15 residues in the CDR3. CDR3 DNA sequence: TGTGCCAGCAGCTTGGTCGGGACAGGGGCCTACGAGCAGTACTTC. Amino acid sequence: CASSLVGTGAYEQYF.

This clone was recorded once. The chain combines TRBV6-2 or TRBV6-3 with TRBJ2-7; 9 positions match TRBD2. The germline V gene has CDR1 MNHEY and CDR2 SVGEGT. J lost 6 bases, V lost 5 bases, and 8 bases had no gene match. This CDR3 has 14 residues. CDR3 amino acids: CASSNYGTSTEQYF. As DNA, the CDR3 is TGTGCCAGCAGTAACTATGGGACTAGCACCGAGCAGTACTTC.

This rearrangement joins TRBV2 to TRBJ1-2; D is ambiguous. This CDR3 is built from 14 residues. Germline loops: CDR1 SNHLY, CDR2 FYNNEI. V lost 7 bases and J lost 8, with 20 bases in between. This CDR3 is CASTIPAGRKGYTF. DNA of the CDR3: TGTGCCAGCACCATTCCAGCGGGCCGAAAAGGCTACACCTTC.

The chain carries TRBV24-1 and TRBJ2-3, with 7 nucleotides matching TRBD2. CDR1 and CDR2 (germline): KGHDR, SFDVKD. CDR3 length: 16 residues. V dropped 2 bases and J dropped 4; count of bases not matched to a gene: 8. The CDR3 DNA sequence: TGTGCCACCAGTGATTCGTGGCGGGGGTTGCCAGATACGCAGTATTTT. Its protein product is CATSDSWRGLPDTQYF.

The chain combines TRBV5-1 with TRBJ1-1, with D maybe TRBD1 (5 bases). The CDR3 contains 15 residues. CDR1 and CDR2 (germline): SGHRS, YFSETQ. Between the trimmed V and J ends, which lost 0 bases and 0 bases, there was a span of 9 bases. The CDR3 spells CASSLAAGMNTEAFF. Here the CDR3 DNA reads TGCGCCAGCAGCTTGGCAGCAGGGATGAACACTGAAGCTTTCTTT.

The chain combines TRBV3-1 (or the pseudogene TRBV3-2) with TRBJ2-5; D is unclear. Germline CDR1 is LGHDT and CDR2 is YNNKEL (reference sequence). There are 13 residues in the CDR3. Between the trimmed V and J ends, which lost 4 bases and 3 bases, there was a span of 9 bases. The DNA of the CDR3 is TGTGCCAGCAGCCCCTTTAGGGAAGAGACCCAGTACTTC. Translating gives CASSPFREETQYF.

The chain is built from TRBV7-2 and TRBJ2-2; the match to TRBD2 covers 13 bases. CDR3 length equals 18 residues. Germline V gene sequence: CDR1 SGHTA, CDR2 FQGNSA. V shed 2 bases and J 0 bases; nucleotides not matched to a gene: 3. CDR3 coding DNA: TGTGCCAGCAGCTTAAGACTAGCGGGAGGTTCGAACACCGGGGAGCTGTTTTTT. Protein sequence: CASSLRLAGGSNTGELFF.

The chain joins TRBV10-3 to TRBJ2-3; 12 bases map to TRBD2. V shed 0 bases and J 0 bases; nucleotides not matched to a gene: 4. CDR1 ENHRY and CDR2 SYGVKD come from the germline V gene. This CDR3 contains 18 residues. CDR3 protein: CAISESSSGGASTDTQYF. The CDR3, as DNA: TGTGCCATCAGTGAGTCGTCTAGCGGGGGGGCAAGCACAGATACGCAGTATTTT.

The chain links TRBV5-1 to TRBJ1-1; D is unresolved. CDR1 is SGHRS and CDR2 is YFSETQ in the germline V gene. The CDR3 sequence is 14 residues long. V lost 4 bases to trimming and J lost 1 base, with 11 bases between them. CDR3: CASSGLIANTEAFF. For the CDR3, the DNA is TGCGCCAGCAGCGGCCTGATAGCGAACACTGAAGCTTTCTTT.

Only a few counts were recorded for this clone. The rearrangement joins TRBV15 to TRBJ1-2; 10 positions agree with TRBD1. V was pared by 6 bases and J by 7 bases, with 5 bases of the junction left unmatched. CDR3 length equals 13 residues. Germline V CDR1 and CDR2: LNHNV, YYDKDF (reference sequence). In nucleotides, the CDR3 is TGTGCCACCAGTCCGGGACAGGGGTTTGGCTACACCTTC. This encodes CATSPGQGFGYTF.

The chain carries TRBV29-1 and TRBJ1-2; no clear D. Germline V gene sequence: CDR1 SQVTM, CDR2 ANQGSEA. This CDR3 spans 13 amino acids. V lost 0 bases and J lost 4, with 9 bases in between. Here the CDR3 reads CSVEDPSFYGYTF. The DNA for the CDR3 is TGCAGCGTTGAAGATCCCAGCTTCTATGGCTACACCTTC.

The chain has TRBV24-1 and TRBJ1-2; no reliable D call. With 3 bases removed from V and 8 bases from J, the gap between germline ends came to 6 bases. The CDR3 contains 11 residues. The V gene's germline CDR1 is KGHDR and CDR2 SFDVKD. DNA for the CDR3: TGTGCCACCAGTGATACAAAAGGCTACACCTTC. Its translation is CATSDTKGYTF.

The CDR3 bases are TGCGCCAGCGGGCGGGACAGGGGGCTTGAGACCCAGTACTTC. Its translation: CASGRDRGLETQYF. The chain couples TRBV5-1 to TRBJ2-5; 12 positions agree with TRBD1. V shed 7 bases, J shed 5 bases, and the junction held 6 bases outside the gene matches. This CDR3 region has 14 residues. Looked up from germline, CDR1 is SGHRS and CDR2 is YFSETQ.

This clone was recorded once. The V call is TRBV6-2 or TRBV6-3, the J call TRBJ1-6; D is possibly TRBD1 (5 bases). The CDR3 contains 16 residues. The germline V and J ends were trimmed by 6 bases and 7 bases, with 19 bases remaining between them. CDR1 is MNHEY and CDR2 is SVGEGT in the germline V gene. CDR3 residues: CASSSDWGAPNSPLHF. CDR3 sequence (DNA): TGTGCCAGCAGCTCCGACTGGGGCGCCCCGAATTCACCCCTCCACTTT.

This clone occurred a few times. V gene TRBV4-1 combines with J gene TRBJ2-3; D unresolved. The V end lost 4 bases, the J end lost 0 bases, and 14 bases lay between the germline ends. CDR3 size: 16 residues. The germline CDR1 and CDR2 sequences are MGHRA and YSYEKL. CDR3 coding DNA: TGCGCCAGCAGCCCGCCTCTCACCCCTAGCACAGATACGCAGTATTTT. This translates into CASSPPLTPSTDTQYF.